This TCR beta chain was profiled in a study of blood T cells in healthy people across ages. The study, taken as a whole, reports: There was a strong correlation between TCR beta diversity and naive T cell percentage.

The table lists this clonotype with a few counts. Antigen specificity is unknown. PCR was performed a second time for about 7 to 12 cycles using a sample-barcoded 5' primer and a J-beta primer mix. TCRdb re-called the 5' RACE reads with MiXCR, one entry per CDR3 protein. The data hold 1 million or so distinct CDR3 sequences, with about 25% observed a single time. The CDR3 covers 16 residues. The junction had 7 bases not matched to a gene; V was cut back by 2 bases and J by 4 bases. Germline V gene data show CDR1 as SGHVS and CDR2 as FQNEAQ. This same sample was also taken into another study, of T cells of mothers and their children. As that study records: At a rate of 1.5 ug per 15 ul, cDNA synthesis received all of the extracted RNA. Persistent microchimeric T cell clones were not found at ~100 per million sensitivity.

The clonotype was recovered from a girl between 2 and 10 years old in good health. Source material: blood. J is TRBJ2-5 and V is TRBV7-8, with 10 bases fitting TRBD1. CDR3 amino acids: CASSLRPGQGSETQYF. The CDR3 DNA follows: TGTGCCAGCAGCTTACGTCCGGGACAGGGGTCAGAGACCCAGTACTTC.